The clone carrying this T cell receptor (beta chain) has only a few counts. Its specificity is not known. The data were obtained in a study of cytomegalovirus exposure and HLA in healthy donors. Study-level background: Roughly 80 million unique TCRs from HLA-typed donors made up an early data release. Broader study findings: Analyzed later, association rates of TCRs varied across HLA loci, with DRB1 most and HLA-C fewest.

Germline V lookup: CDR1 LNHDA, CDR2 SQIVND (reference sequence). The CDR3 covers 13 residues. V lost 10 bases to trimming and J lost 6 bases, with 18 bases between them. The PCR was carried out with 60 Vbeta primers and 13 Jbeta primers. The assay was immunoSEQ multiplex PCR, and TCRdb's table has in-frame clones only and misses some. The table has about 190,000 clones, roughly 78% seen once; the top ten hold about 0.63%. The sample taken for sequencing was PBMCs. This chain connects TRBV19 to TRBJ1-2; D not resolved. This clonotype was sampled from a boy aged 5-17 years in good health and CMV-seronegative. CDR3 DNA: TGTGCCACCGCGCCGGGATCGGGCCATGGCTACACCTTC. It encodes CATAPGSGHGYTF.